This passage covers 16 T cell receptor beta chains from one sample sequenced in a study of radiation and T cells in renal cell carcinoma. The protocol was immunoSEQ multiplex PCR, while the TCRdb copy is restricted to in-frame clones and leaves out a portion. The sample holds approximately 120,000 clones, over 75% seen once. Time point here: blood 2 weeks post-SBRT. The sample's treatment: 15 Gy SBRT to primary tumor, nephrectomy 4 weeks later. The material sequenced was blood, taken from a patient whose treatment included radiotherapy and nephrectomy. These receptors all come from a man over 45 with renal cell carcinoma.

This clone showed up many times. This chain links TRBV18 with TRBJ1-2, with 7 bases aligning to TRBD1. Germline lookup yields CDR1 KGHSH and CDR2 LQKENI. The ends lost 2 bases at V and 3 bases at J; junction bases unmatched: 3. The CDR3 totals 14 residues. The CDR3 bases are TGTGCCAGCTCACCAGGTCAGGGGGACTATGGCTACACCTTC. As protein: CASSPGQGDYGYTF.

The chain is built from TRBV27 and TRBJ2-6; D gene ambiguous. Per the germline V gene, CDR1 is MNHEY and CDR2 is SMNVEV (reference sequence). The CDR3 runs 13 residues. With 3 bases removed from V and 1 base from J, the gap between germline ends came to 1 base. The CDR3 loop is CASSFSGANVLTF. For the CDR3, the DNA is TGTGCCAGCAGTTTTTCTGGGGCCAACGTCCTGACTTTC. The whole variable domain, remainder taken from reference TRBV27 and TRBJ2-6, is EAQVTQNPRYLITVTGKKLTVTCSQNMNHEYMSWYRQDPGLGLRQIYYSMNVEVTDKGDVPEGYKVSRKEKRNFPLILESPSPNQTSLYFCASSFSGANVLTFGAGSRLTVL.

V and J are TRBV7-3 and TRBJ2-2; D not resolved. V was cut by 1 base and J by 1 base, with 13 bases left in between. In germline, CDR1 is SGHTA, CDR2 FQGTGA. The CDR3 spans 17 residues. The CDR3 reads CASSLMGWAGNTGELFF. Written as DNA, the CDR3 is TGTGCCAGCAGCTTAATGGGTTGGGCAGGGAACACCGGGGAGCTGTTTTTT.

The chain couples TRBV9 to TRBJ2-2; D possibly matches TRBD1 or TRBD2 (5 bases each). V lost 4 bases and J 0 bases, leaving 19 bases between the germline ends. Germline V gene data show CDR1 as SGDLS and CDR2 as YYNGEE. The CDR3 sequence is 18 residues long. The CDR3 region has the DNA TGTGCCAGCAGCCCGAGCCCGACAGAAGCGGCGAACACCGGGGAGCTGTTTTTT. Protein sequence: CASSPSPTEAANTGELFF.

This chain links TRBV5-1 with TRBJ2-1; 9 bases agree with TRBD2. CDR3 length: 16 amino acids. V lost 1 base to trimming and J lost 4 bases; unmatched junction nucleotides: 6. The V gene's germline CDR1 is SGHRS and CDR2 YFSETQ. The CDR3 DNA reads TGCGCCAGCAGCTTGATGCGCGGGAGGGCGTACAATGAGCAGTTCTTC. Its protein product is CASSLMRGRAYNEQFF.

As DNA, the CDR3 is TGTGCCAGCGGACTGGTCTCTGGGGCCAACGTCCTGACTTTC. Translating it yields CASGLVSGANVLTF. This chain uses TRBV6-5 with TRBJ2-6, with a weak D call TRBD2 (5 bases). The CDR3 spans 14 residues. From germline, CDR1 is MNHEY and CDR2 SVGAGI. V was pared by 8 bases and J by 0 bases, with 8 bases between.

The sample holds one count of this clone. This chain uses TRBV4-3 with TRBJ1-2; D is undetermined. Germline V lookup: CDR1 LGHNA, CDR2 YSLEER. The CDR3 extends over 12 amino acids. The V end lost 1 base, the J end lost 4 bases, and 4 bases lay between the germline ends. For the CDR3, the DNA is TGCGCCAGCAGCCAAGCCGGCTATGGCTACACCTTC. This gives the protein CASSQAGYGYTF.

The chain links TRBV7-9 to TRBJ2-1; D perhaps matches TRBD1 (7 bases). The CDR3 extends over 18 amino acids. Trimming took 5 bases from V and 4 from J, leaving 24 bases between them. Germline CDR1 SEHNR, CDR2 FQNEAQ (reference sequence). The CDR3 nucleotides are TGTGCCAGCAGCCCTCCGACAGGGAGGTCGGACTTTTACAATGAGCAGTTCTTC. Protein sequence: CASSPPTGRSDFYNEQFF.

The gene calls are TRBV30 and TRBJ1-1, with D perhaps TRBD1 (5 bases). This CDR3 has 13 amino acids. From germline, CDR1 is GTSNPN and CDR2 SVGIG (reference sequence). V lost 3 bases, J lost 0 bases, and 8 bases lay in between. CDR3 nucleotide sequence: TGTGCCTGGAGCGACAGCTTGAACACTGAAGCTTTCTTT. Its protein is CAWSDSLNTEAFF.

The chain links TRBV6-1 to TRBJ1-2; weak D call: TRBD1 (6 bases). The CDR3 has 15 residues. Germline lookup yields CDR1 MNHNS and CDR2 SASEGT. V was trimmed by 0 bases and J by 3 bases, leaving 11 bases between them. CDR3 in amino acids: CASSEAKTGDYGYTF. The CDR3 coding sequence is TGTGCCAGCAGTGAAGCTAAGACAGGAGACTATGGCTACACCTTC.

The CDR3 region has the DNA TGTGCCAGCAGCGTAGCAGGTGGCATCGGGGAGACCCAGTACTTC. It encodes CASSVAGGIGETQYF. This chain connects TRBV9 to TRBJ2-5; D uncertain. Per the germline V gene, CDR1 is SGDLS and CDR2 is YYNGEE. The CDR3 runs 15 residues. The V gene lost 0 bases and the J gene lost 5 bases, with 14 bases spanning the gap.

The chain carries TRBV11-1 and TRBJ2-1, with 11 bases identical to TRBD1. Trimming cost V 8 bases and J 8 bases; bases outside gene matches: 8. From germline, CDR1 is SGHAT and CDR2 FQDESV (reference sequence). The CDR3 spans 14 residues. The CDR3 coding sequence is TGTGCCAGCTTAAGGGACAGGGGGTTCGATGAGCAGTTCTTC. Amino acids: CASLRDRGFDEQFF.

This chain connects TRBV5-4 to TRBJ2-3; unclear D gene. The CDR3 consists of 13 residues. Trimming stripped 5 bases from V and 5 bases from J, with 12 bases between. Germline V gene sequence: CDR1 SGHNT, CDR2 YYREEE (reference sequence). The CDR3 here is CASSRDKQDTQYF. CDR3 DNA sequence: TGTGCCAGCAGTCGTGACAAGCAAGATACGCAGTATTTT. Full variable domain (rest looked up from reference TRBV5-4 and TRBJ2-3): ETGVTQSPTHLIKTRGQQVTLRCSSQSGHNTVSWYQQALGQGPQFIFQYYREEENGRGNFPPRFSGLQFPNYSSELNVNALELDDSALYLCASSRDKQDTQYFGPGTRLTVL.

The chain carries TRBV4-3 and TRBJ2-3; D call uncertain. The CDR3 has 13 residues. The germline V and J ends were trimmed by 4 bases and 3 bases, with 8 bases remaining between them. Per the germline V gene, CDR1 is LGHNA and CDR2 is YSLEER. CDR3 nucleotides: TGCGCCAGCAGCCGACAACAAACAGATACGCAGTATTTT. Translating gives CASSRQQTDTQYF.

V usage is TRBV7-2 and J usage is TRBJ2-3, with D maybe TRBD2 (5 bases). CDR3 size: 13 residues. Germline lookup yields CDR1 SGHTA and CDR2 FQGNSA. Trimming cost V 5 bases and J 10 bases, with 16 bases left between them. Here the CDR3 DNA reads TGTGCCAGCAGCCGACGGGGTAGGGAGTCGCAGTATTTT. As protein: CASSRRGRESQYF.

V usage is TRBV10-3 and J usage is TRBJ2-5; D is uncertain. Germline V gives CDR1 ENHRY, CDR2 SYGVKD. This CDR3 has 12 residues. Trimming removed 8 bases at V and 5 bases at J, with 12 bases between. CDR3 sequence reads: CAISGIDETQYF. The CDR3 bases are TGTGCCATCTCTGGCATTGACGAGACCCAGTACTTC.